This TCR beta chain comes out of a study of neoadjuvant anti-PD-1 for oral cavity cancer. Study in general: Around day 43, patients without progression received a fourth nivolumab dose before surgery. Whole-study results and caveats: TCR analyses covered only a few patients per response group.

Produced via immunoSEQ multiplex PCR; TCRdb's table is partial and in-frame only. The table lists over 14,000 clones, 65% to 80% of them singletons, with less than 3.5% in the top ten. Note on this clone: Its antigen is currently unknown.

Patients had HPV-negative, locally advanced oral cavity squamous cell carcinoma. Analysis of PBMCs was direct, with no culture step. V lost 0 bases and J 5 bases, leaving 14 bases between the germline ends. Germline V gene data show CDR1 as SGHKS and CDR2 as YYEKEE (reference sequence). This CDR3 has 15 amino acids. This rearrangement joins TRBV5-5 to TRBJ1-2; weak D call: TRBD1 (5 bases). The material was PBMCs, obtained before nivolumab (anti-PD-1) treatment. The origin of this receptor is a person between 40 and 85 years old with oral cavity squamous cell carcinoma. In DNA, the CDR3 is TGTGCCAGCAGCTTGGGCGGGGATGGGGCATATGGCTACACCTTC. Protein: CASSLGGDGAYGYTF.